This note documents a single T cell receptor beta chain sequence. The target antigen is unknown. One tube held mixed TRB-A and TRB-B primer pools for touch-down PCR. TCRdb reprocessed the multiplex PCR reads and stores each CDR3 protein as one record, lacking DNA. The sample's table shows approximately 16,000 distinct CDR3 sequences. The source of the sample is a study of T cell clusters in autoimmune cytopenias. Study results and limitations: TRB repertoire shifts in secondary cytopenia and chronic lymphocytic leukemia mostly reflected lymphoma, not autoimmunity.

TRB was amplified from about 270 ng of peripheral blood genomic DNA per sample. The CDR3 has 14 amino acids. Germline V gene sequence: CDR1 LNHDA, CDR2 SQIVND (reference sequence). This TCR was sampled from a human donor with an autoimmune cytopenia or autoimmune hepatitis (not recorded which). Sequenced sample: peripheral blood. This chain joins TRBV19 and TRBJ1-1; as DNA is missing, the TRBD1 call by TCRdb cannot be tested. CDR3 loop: CASSPRQGGTEAFF.